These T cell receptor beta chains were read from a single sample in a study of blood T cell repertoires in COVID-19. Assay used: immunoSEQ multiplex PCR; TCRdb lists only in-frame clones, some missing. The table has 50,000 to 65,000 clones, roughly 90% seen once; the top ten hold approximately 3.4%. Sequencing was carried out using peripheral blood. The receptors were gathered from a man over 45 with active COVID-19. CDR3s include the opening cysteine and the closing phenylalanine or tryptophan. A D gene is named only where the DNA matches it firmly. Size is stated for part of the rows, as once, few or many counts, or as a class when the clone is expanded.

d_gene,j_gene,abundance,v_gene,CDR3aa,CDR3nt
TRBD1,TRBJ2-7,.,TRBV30,CASEGTGTYEQYF,TGTGCCTCCGAGGGGACAGGAACCTACGAGCAGTACTTC
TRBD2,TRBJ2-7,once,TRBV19,CASSSSGAAYEQYF,TGTGCCAGTAGCAGCAGCGGGGCCGCCTACGAGCAGTACTTC
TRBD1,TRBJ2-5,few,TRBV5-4,CASSFPSGQKETQYF,TGTGCCAGCAGCTTTCCATCGGGACAGAAAGAGACCCAGTACTTC
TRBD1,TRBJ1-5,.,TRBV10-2,CASGDRVDQPQHF,TGCGCCAGCGGGGACAGGGTGGATCAGCCCCAGCATTTT
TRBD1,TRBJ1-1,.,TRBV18,CASSPLGEGARAFF,TGTGCCAGCTCACCACTTGGAGAGGGGGCGCGAGCTTTCTTT
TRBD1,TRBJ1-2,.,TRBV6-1,CASSARDFLRGRAYGYTF,TGTGCCAGCAGTGCCAGGGATTTCTTGAGGGGGCGGGCCTATGGCTACACCTTC
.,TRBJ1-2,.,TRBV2,CASRPRSGAVAHGYTF,TGTGCCAGCAGGCCCCGAAGCGGGGCCGTGGCCCATGGCTACACCTTC
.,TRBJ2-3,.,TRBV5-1,CASSPLLGIWDTQYF,TGCGCCAGCAGCCCACTTCTCGGGATTTGGGATACGCAGTATTTT
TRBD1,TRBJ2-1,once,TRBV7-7,CASSFDRGHEQFF,TGTGCTAGCAGCTTTGACAGGGGCCATGAGCAGTTCTTC
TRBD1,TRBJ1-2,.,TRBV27,CASSLKGAEYGYTF,TGTGCCAGCAGTTTAAAGGGGGCTGAATATGGCTACACCTTC
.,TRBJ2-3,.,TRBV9,CASSVGQGSTDTQYF,TGTGCCAGCAGCGTAGGGCAGGGTTCGACAGATACGCAGTATTTT
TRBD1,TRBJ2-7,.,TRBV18,CASSPGQQGAREQYF,TGTGCCAGCTCACCAGGCCAGCAGGGGGCGCGGGAGCAGTACTTC
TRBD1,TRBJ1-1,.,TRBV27,CASSLTGANTEAFF,TGTGCCAGCAGTCTAACAGGGGCCAACACTGAAGCTTTCTTT
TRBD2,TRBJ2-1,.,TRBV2,CASRGGGSVPGQFF,TGTGCCAGCAGGGGCGGGGGGTCCGTACCCGGGCAGTTCTTC
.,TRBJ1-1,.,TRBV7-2,CASSFNPGGVGEAFF,TGTGCCAGCAGCTTTAATCCCGGAGGCGTAGGGGAAGCTTTCTTT
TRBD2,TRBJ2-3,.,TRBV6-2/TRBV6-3,CASSRGGDTQYF,TGTGCCAGCAGTCGGGGGGGAGATACGCAGTATTTT
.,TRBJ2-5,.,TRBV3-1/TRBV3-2,CASSRTEETQYF,TGTGCCAGCAGCCGGACAGAAGAGACCCAGTACTTC
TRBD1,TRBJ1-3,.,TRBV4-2,CASSQRGQGDGNTIYF,TGTGCCAGCAGCCAAAGGGGGCAGGGGGATGGAAACACCATATATTTT
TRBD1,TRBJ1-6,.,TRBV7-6,CASSSRDRGAVNSPLHF,TGTGCCAGCAGCTCACGGGACAGGGGGGCGGTGAATTCACCCCTCCACTTT
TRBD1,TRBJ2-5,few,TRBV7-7,CASSQAQGQGYGTQYF,TGTGCCAGCAGCCAAGCACAGGGACAGGGTTACGGGACCCAGTACTTC
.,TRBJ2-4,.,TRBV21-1,CASSACWEGKNIQYF,TGTGCCAGCAGCGCGTGTTGGGAGGGAAAAAACATTCAGTACTTC
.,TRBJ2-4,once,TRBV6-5,CASSPGAGARNIQYF,TGTGCCAGCAGTCCAGGGGCGGGGGCGAGAAACATTCAGTACTTC
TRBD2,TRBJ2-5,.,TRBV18,CASSLQSGTREEETQYF,TGTGCCAGCTCACTTCAATCCGGGACTAGGGAGGAAGAGACCCAGTACTTC
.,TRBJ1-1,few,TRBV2,CASSWAGNTEAFF,TGTGCCAGCAGTTGGGCAGGGAACACTGAAGCTTTCTTT
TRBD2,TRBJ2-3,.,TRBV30,CAWSPKRSGVDTQYF,TGTGCCTGGAGTCCCAAACGTAGCGGGGTAGATACGCAGTATTTT
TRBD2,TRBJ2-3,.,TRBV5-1,CASSSGAQRGALDTQYF,TGCGCCAGCAGCTCCGGGGCCCAGCGGGGGGCTTTAGATACGCAGTATTTT
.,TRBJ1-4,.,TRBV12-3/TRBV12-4,CASSLNVGKLFF,TGTGCCAGCAGTTTAAACGTCGGAAAACTGTTTTTT
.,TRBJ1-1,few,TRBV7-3,CASSETTGTEAFF,TGTGCCAGCAGCGAGACGACGGGCACTGAAGCTTTCTTT
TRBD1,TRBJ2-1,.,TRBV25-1,CASSESYGQGVSYNEQFF,TGTGCCAGCAGTGAATCGTACGGACAGGGGGTTTCCTACAATGAGCAGTTCTTC
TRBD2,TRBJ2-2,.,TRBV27,CASSFQRGVTGELFF,TGTGCCAGCAGTTTCCAGCGGGGGGTGACCGGGGAGCTGTTTTTT
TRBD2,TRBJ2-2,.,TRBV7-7,CASRAGGTGELFF,TGTGCTAGCAGGGCCGGGGGGACCGGGGAGCTGTTTTTT
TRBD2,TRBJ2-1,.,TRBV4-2,CASSQVGPGRDEQFF,TGTGCCAGCAGCCAAGTTGGTCCAGGGAGGGATGAGCAGTTCTTC
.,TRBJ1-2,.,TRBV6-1,CASSEADGDVYGYTF,TGTGCCAGCAGTGAAGCTGACGGAGACGTCTATGGCTACACCTTC
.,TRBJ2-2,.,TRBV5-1,CASSLGANTGELFF,TGCGCCAGCAGCTTGGGGGCTAACACCGGGGAGCTGTTTTTT
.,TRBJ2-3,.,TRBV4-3,CASSQDPVSISTDTQYF,TGCGCCAGCAGCCAAGATCCGGTGTCCATTAGCACAGATACGCAGTATTTT
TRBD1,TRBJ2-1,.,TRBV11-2,CASSLVGTGGRNEQFF,TGTGCCAGCAGCTTAGTGGGGACAGGGGGCCGGAATGAGCAGTTCTTC
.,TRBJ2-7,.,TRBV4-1,CASSQPGKSSYEQYF,TGCGCCAGCAGCCAACCCGGGAAGAGCTCCTACGAGCAGTACTTC
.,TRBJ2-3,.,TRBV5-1,CASSTGLSRSTDTQYF,TGCGCCAGCAGCACGGGACTTTCCCGAAGCACAGATACGCAGTATTTT
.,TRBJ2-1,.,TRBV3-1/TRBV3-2,CASSPGWSSYNEQFF,TGTGCCAGCAGCCCGGGGTGGAGTTCCTACAATGAGCAGTTCTTC
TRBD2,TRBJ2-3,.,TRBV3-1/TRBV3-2,CASSQGGRGGKDTQYF,TGTGCCAGCAGCCAAGGAGGGCGGGGGGGCAAAGATACGCAGTATTTT
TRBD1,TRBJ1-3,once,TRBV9,CASSGDRVGNTIYF,TGTGCCAGCTCTGGGGACAGGGTCGGAAACACCATATATTTT
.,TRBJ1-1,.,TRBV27,CASSLVGGVANTEAFF,TGTGCCAGCAGTTTGGTCGGGGGGGTGGCAAACACTGAAGCTTTCTTT
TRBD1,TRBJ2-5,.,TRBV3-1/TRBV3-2,CASSQVPRGPQETQYF,TGTGCCAGCAGCCAAGTTCCCAGGGGGCCCCAAGAGACCCAGTACTTC
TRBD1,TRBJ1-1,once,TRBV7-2,CASSSGGPEAFF,TGTGCCAGCAGCTCAGGGGGCCCTGAAGCTTTCTTT
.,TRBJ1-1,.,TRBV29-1,CSVEQGSTEAFF,TGCAGCGTTGAACAGGGATCCACTGAAGCTTTCTTT
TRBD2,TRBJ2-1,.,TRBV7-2,CASSLAGTSGGSEQFF,TGTGCCAGCAGCTTAGCGGGGACTAGCGGGGGGAGTGAGCAGTTCTTC